Shown below are 5 T cell receptor beta chains from a single sample sequenced in a study of blood T cell repertoires in COVID-19. Sequencing used immunoSEQ multiplex PCR; TCRdb keeps in-frame clones, though not all of them. Among tens of thousands of clones, about 85% were seen once, and the ten largest hold less than 4%. Source material: peripheral blood. The receptors were gathered from an elderly woman with COVID-19, enrolled during active disease.

The chain employs TRBV21-1 and TRBJ2-1; TRBD1, as called in the table, went unchecked against the DNA. TRBV21-1 is listed as a pseudogene. The CDR3 runs 13 residues. As DNA, the CDR3 is TGTGCCAGCAGCTATGGGGCTTACAATGAGCAGTTCTTC. Its translation: CASSYGAYNEQFF.

This clone was counted between two and nine times. The chain couples TRBV12-2 to TRBJ1-1; TRBD1 was called by the table and not checked on the DNA. TRBV12-2 is a recognized pseudogene. The CDR3 is 16 amino acids. This CDR3 reads CASRLESHRENTEAFF. The CDR3 bases are TGTGCAAGTCGCTTAGAGAGTCACAGAGAGAACACTGAAGCTTTCTTT.

The chain employs TRBV28 and TRBJ2-3, with 7 bases fitting TRBD1. J lost 0 bases, V lost 6 bases, and 3 bases had no gene match. CDR1 and CDR2 from the germline V gene are MDHEN and SYDVKM. CDR3 length: 14 residues. The CDR3 DNA reads TGTGCCAGCAGCCACAGGGGCAGCACAGATACGCAGTATTTT. Amino acids: CASSHRGSTDTQYF.

The chain combines TRBV7-8 with TRBJ1-4, with 9 bases fitting TRBD1. CDR3 length equals 16 residues. Looked up from germline, CDR1 is SGHVS and CDR2 is FQNEAQ. The V gene end was trimmed by 7 bases and the J gene end by 6 bases; junction bases not matched to a gene: 12. The CDR3, as DNA: TGTGCCAGCACCCTAACTACAGGGGGCGTAGATGAAAAACTGTTTTTT. This encodes CASTLTTGGVDEKLFF.

Only a few counts were recorded for this clone. This chain connects TRBV7-2 to TRBJ1-2; 9 bases are a match to TRBD1. The J segment lost 7 bases and the V segment lost 1 base, leaving 4 bases of the junction unmatched. The germline CDR1 and CDR2 sequences are SGHTA and FQGNSA. The CDR3 is 14 residues long. CDR3 DNA: TGTGCCAGCAGCTTAGACGGGACAGGGATTGGCTACACCTTC. This translates into CASSLDGTGIGYTF.